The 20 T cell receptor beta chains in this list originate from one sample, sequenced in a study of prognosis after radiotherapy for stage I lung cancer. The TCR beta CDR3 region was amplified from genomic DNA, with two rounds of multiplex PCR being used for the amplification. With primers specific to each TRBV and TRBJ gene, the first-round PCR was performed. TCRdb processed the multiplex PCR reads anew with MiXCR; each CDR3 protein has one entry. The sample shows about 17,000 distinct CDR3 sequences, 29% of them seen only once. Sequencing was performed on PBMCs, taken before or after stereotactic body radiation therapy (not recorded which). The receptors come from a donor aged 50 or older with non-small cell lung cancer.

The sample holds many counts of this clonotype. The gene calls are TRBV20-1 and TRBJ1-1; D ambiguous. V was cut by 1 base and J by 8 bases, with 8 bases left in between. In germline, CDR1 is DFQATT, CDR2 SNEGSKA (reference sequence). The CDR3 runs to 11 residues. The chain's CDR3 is CSARGLGEAFF. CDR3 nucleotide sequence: TGCAGTGCTAGAGGGTTGGGGGAAGCTTTCTTT.

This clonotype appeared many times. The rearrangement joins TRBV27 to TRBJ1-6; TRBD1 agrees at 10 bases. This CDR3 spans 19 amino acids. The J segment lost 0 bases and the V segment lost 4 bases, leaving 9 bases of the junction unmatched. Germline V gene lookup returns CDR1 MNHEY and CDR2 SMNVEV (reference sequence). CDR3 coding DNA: TGTGCCAGCAGTTCGCGGACAGGGGGTGGAAGCTCCTATAATTCACCCCTCCACTTT. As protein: CASSSRTGGGSSYNSPLHF.

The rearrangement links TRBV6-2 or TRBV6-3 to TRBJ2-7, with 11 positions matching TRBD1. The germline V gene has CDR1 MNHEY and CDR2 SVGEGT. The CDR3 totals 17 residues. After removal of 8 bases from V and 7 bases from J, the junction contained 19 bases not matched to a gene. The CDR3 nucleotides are TGTGCCAGCTACCAGAGGGGACAGGGGGACACTCGGGGGGAGCAGTACTTC. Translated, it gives CASYQRGQGDTRGEQYF.

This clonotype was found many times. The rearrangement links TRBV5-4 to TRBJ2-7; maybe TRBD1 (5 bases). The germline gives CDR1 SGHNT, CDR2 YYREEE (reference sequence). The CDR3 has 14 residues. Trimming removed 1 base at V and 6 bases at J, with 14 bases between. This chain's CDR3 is CASSLSPDKGEQYF. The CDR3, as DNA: TGTGCCAGCAGCTTGTCCCCGGACAAGGGCGAGCAGTACTTC.

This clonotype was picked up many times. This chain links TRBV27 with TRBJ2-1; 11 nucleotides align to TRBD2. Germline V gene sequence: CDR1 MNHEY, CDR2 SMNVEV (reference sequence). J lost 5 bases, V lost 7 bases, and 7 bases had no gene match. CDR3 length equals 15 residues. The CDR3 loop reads CASKYSGRGDNEQFF. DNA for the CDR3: TGTGCCAGCAAGTATAGCGGGAGGGGCGACAATGAGCAGTTCTTC.

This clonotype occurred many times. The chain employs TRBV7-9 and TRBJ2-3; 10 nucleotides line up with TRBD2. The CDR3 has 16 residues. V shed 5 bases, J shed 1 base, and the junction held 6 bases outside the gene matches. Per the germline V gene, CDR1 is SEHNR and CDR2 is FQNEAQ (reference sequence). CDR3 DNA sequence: TGTGCCAGCAGCCCTATAGCGGGAGGTCGCACAGATACGCAGTATTTT. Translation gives CASSPIAGGRTDTQYF.

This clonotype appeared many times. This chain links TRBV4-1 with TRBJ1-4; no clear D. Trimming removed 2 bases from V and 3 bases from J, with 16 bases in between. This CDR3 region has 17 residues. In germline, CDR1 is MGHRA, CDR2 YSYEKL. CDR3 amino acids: CASSQIAMGVANEKLFF. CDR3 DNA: TGCGCCAGCAGCCAAATCGCCATGGGAGTGGCTAATGAAAAACTGTTTTTT.

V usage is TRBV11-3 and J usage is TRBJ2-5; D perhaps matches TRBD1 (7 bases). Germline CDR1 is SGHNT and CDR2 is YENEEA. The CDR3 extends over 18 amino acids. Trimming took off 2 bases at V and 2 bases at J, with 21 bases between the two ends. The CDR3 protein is CASSLRGGWRGAQETQYF. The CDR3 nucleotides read TGTGCCAGCAGCTTAAGAGGGGGCTGGAGGGGAGCACAAGAGACCCAGTACTTC.

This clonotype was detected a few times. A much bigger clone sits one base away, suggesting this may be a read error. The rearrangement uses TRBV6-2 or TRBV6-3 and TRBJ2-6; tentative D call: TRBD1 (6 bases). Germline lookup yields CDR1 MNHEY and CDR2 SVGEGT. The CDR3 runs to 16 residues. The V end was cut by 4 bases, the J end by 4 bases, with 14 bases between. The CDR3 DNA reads TGTGCCAGCAGTTCCCTCAGGGGCGCAGGGGCCAACGTCCTGACTTTC. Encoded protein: CASSSLRGAGANVLTF.

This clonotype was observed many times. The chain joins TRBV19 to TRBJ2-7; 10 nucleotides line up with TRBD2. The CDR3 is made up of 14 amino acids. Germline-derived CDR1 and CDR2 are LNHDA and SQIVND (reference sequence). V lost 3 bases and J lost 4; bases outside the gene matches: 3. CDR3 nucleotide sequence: TGTGCCAGTAGTATGGGGACTAGCGCGTACGAGCAGTACTTC. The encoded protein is CASSMGTSAYEQYF.

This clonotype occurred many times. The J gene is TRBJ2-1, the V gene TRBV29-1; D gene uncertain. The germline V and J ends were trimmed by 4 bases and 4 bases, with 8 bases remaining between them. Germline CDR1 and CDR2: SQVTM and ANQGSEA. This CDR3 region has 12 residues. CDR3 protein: CSVAVGYNEQFF. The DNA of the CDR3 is TGCAGCGTTGCAGTGGGATACAATGAGCAGTTCTTC.

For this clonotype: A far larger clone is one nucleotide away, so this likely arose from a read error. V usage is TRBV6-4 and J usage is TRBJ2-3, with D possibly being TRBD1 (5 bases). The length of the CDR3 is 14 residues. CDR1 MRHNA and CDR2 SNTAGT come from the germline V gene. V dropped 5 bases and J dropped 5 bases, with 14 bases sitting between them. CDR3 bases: TGTGCCAGCAGTCGAAAAATACAGGAAGATACGCAGTATTTT. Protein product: CASSRKIQEDTQYF.

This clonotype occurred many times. This chain's CDR3 is CASSGTGGNTEAFF. The CDR3 DNA sequence: TGTGCCAGCAGTGGGACAGGGGGAAACACTGAAGCTTTCTTT. This sequence joins TRBV25-1 and TRBJ1-1; 10 bases match TRBD1. The germline V gene encodes CDR1 MGHDK and CDR2 SYGVNS. The CDR3 has 14 amino acids. V trimming: 4 bases; J trimming: 2 bases; junction bases outside the gene matches: 1.

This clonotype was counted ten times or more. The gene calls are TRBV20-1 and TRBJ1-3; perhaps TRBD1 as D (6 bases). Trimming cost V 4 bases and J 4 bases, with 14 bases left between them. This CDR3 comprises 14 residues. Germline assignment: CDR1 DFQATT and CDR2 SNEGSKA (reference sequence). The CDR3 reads CSATGRGAGNTIYF. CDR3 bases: TGCAGTGCTACTGGGAGGGGGGCAGGAAACACCATATATTTT.

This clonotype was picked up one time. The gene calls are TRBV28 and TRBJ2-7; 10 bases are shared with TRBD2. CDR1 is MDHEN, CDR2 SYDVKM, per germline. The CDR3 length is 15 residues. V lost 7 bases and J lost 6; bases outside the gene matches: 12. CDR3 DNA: TGTGCCAGCATTAAAGTAGCGGGAGGTGTCGTCGAGCAGTACTTC. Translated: CASIKVAGGVVEQYF.

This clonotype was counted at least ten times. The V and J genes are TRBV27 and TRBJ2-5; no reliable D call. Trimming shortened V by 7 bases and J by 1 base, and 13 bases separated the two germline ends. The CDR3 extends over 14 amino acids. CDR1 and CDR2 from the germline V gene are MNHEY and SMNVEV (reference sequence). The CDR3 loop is CASKIFSPQETQYF. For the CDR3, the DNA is TGTGCCAGCAAAATATTTAGCCCCCAAGAGACCCAGTACTTC.

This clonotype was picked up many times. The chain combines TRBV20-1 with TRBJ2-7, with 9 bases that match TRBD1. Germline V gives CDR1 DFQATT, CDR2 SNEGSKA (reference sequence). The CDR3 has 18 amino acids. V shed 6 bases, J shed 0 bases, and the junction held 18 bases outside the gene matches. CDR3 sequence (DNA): TGCAGTGCCAACGACGGACAGGGGACCTCCCACTTCTCCTACGAGCAGTACTTC. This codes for CSANDGQGTSHFSYEQYF.

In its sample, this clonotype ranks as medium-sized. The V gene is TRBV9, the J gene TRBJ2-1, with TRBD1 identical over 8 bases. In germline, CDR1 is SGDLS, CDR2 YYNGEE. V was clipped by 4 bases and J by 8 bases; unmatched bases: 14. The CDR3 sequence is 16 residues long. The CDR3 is CASSTGTGLLWDEQFF. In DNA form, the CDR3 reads TGTGCCAGCAGCACAGGGACAGGACTGTTGTGGGATGAGCAGTTCTTC.

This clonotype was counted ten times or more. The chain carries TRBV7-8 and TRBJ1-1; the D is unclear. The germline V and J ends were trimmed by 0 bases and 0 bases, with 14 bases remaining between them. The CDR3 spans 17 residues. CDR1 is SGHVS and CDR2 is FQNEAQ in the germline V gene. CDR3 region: CASSLAPQGGLNTEAFF. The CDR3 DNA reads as TGTGCCAGCAGCTTAGCCCCACAAGGCGGGCTGAACACTGAAGCTTTCTTT.

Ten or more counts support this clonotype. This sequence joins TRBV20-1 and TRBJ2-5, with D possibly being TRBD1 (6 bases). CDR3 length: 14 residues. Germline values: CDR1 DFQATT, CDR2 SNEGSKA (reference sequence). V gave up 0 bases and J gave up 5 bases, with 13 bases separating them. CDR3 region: CSARDRKGVETQYF. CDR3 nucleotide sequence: TGCAGTGCTAGAGATCGCAAGGGGGTTGAGACCCAGTACTTC.